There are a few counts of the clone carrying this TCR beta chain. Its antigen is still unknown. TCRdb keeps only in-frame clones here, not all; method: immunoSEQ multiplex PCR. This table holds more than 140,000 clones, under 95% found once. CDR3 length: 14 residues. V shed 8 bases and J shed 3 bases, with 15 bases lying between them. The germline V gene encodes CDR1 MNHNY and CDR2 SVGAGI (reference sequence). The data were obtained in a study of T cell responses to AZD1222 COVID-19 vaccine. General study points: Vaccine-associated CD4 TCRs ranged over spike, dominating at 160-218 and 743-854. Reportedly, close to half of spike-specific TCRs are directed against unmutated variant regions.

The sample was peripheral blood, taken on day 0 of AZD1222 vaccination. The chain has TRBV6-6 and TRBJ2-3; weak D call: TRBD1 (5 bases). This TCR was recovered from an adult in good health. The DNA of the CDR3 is TGTGCCAGCGCGAAGACAGACCAAACAGATACGCAGTATTTT. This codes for CASAKTDQTDTQYF.